This TCR beta chain was identified in a study of radiation and T cells in renal cell carcinoma. Clones were sequenced by immunoSEQ multiplex PCR, and TCRdb holds only the in-frame ones, with some missing. This sample has 10,000 to 15,000 clones, with about 61% found just once. Findings of the study overall: Irradiated tumors had higher TCR clonality than control tumors. Dominant CDR3 motifs were more common in irradiated tumors than controls. Sampling covered only around 1 g of each tumor.

The CDR3 loop spans 15 amino acids. On this clone itself: The antigen remains undetermined.

Treatment noted: treatment-naive control, cytoreductive nephrectomy. The sample in question was tumor tissue, obtained from a patient whose treatment was nephrectomy without radiotherapy. V gene TRBV21-1 combines with J gene TRBJ2-5; TRBD2, the D gene given by the table, was not confirmed from the DNA. TRBV21-1 is recorded as a pseudogene. The TCR sequence derives from a woman of 80 years or more with renal cell carcinoma. As DNA, the CDR3 is TGTGCCAAACGAGTGATGCGGGGGGGTAAAAAGACCCAGTACTTC. Its protein is CAKRVMRGGKKTQYF.